The T cell receptor (beta chain) under discussion was sequenced for a study of identical twins. TCRdb used MiXCR to reprocess the 5' RACE reads, holding one entry per CDR3 protein. The data contain about 900,000 distinct CDR3 sequences, 10% to 15% of them singletons. The germline V and J ends were trimmed by 0 bases and 5 bases, with 13 bases remaining between them. The germline V gene encodes CDR1 SGHDT and CDR2 YYEEEE. The CDR3 is 15 residues long. Study results and limitations: For out-of-frame beta sequences, excess twin sharing was weaker. One should note that invariant MAIT and iNKT cells could partly confound zero-insertion analyses.

All donors were healthy, and all were Caucasian. Notes on this clonotype: Antigen specificity is unknown.

The sample also formed part of further work on yellow fever vaccine responses in identical twins.

V usage is TRBV5-6 and J usage is TRBJ2-3; D unresolved. The specimen sequenced was PBMCs. This receptor was obtained from a woman between 18 and 29 years old in good health. The CDR3 protein is CASSLGPKARDTQYF. CDR3 sequence (DNA): TGTGCCAGCAGCTTGGGGCCCAAAGCCAGAGATACGCAGTATTTT.